This T cell receptor beta chain was found in a study of T cell responses to AZD1222 COVID-19 vaccine. Study-wide points: The donor cohort was predominantly white British with a female majority, and clonal diversity may have been underestimated. Compared with day 0, the breadth and depth of the Spike-specific TCR repertoire rose significantly after two doses of AZD1222. There were vaccine-associated CD4 TCRs across spike, dominant at 160-218 and 743-854.

Details on this clone: Its antigen is undetermined.

Assay: immunoSEQ multiplex PCR; the TCRdb copy retains only in-frame clones and omits some. The data contain 75,000 to 100,000 clones, roughly 88% of them singletons. Germline CDR1 reads MRHNA; CDR2 reads SNTAGT. The CDR3 length is 14 residues. V trimming: 9 bases; J trimming: 6 bases; junction bases outside the gene matches: 7. Sequencing was performed on peripheral blood, taken on day 0 of AZD1222 vaccination. This chain connects TRBV6-4 to TRBJ2-2, with 10 bases matching TRBD2. This TCR came from an adult in good health. CDR3 bases: TGTGCCAGTAGGAACCTAGCGGGAGCCGGGGAGCTGTTTTTT. This encodes CASRNLAGAGELFF.